This TCR beta chain was sequenced in a study of blood T cell repertoires in COVID-19. At the level of the study: PBMCs, B-cell-depleted T cells, or T cells were the source of the cDNA or gDNA that made up the material.

Per the germline V gene, CDR1 is LNHDA and CDR2 is SQIVND (reference sequence). V lost 6 bases to trimming and J lost 1 base, with 15 bases between them. The CDR3 totals 15 residues. In the authors' methods: Reference gene primer amplification in the assay estimated nucleated cell counts. The repertoire was sequenced with immunoSEQ multiplex PCR; TCRdb's copy has only in-frame clones and lacks some. D and trimming come from the DNA, and the V and J calls and clone size come from that table. The table lists 250,000 to 300,000 clones, approximately 90% of them singletons, with 15% to 17% in the top ten. The participants were between about 18 and 89 years old and came from some 23 US areas. The study assigned cohorts using participant-reported clinical history.

Sequenced sample: PBMCs or T cells enriched from blood (not recorded which). The clonotype was recovered from a man in his late teens or twenties who had recovered from COVID-19. The V gene is TRBV19, the J gene TRBJ1-1, with a tentative D call TRBD1 (6 bases). Here the CDR3 reads CASRRDTLQNTEAFF. The CDR3, as DNA: TGTGCCAGTAGGAGGGACACTCTACAGAACACTGAAGCTTTCTTT. The whole variable domain, remainder taken from reference TRBV19 and TRBJ1-1, is DGGITQSPKYLFRKEGQNVTLSCEQNLNHDAMYWYRQDPGQGLRLIYYSQIVNDFQKGDIAEGYSVSREKKESFPLTVTSAQKNPTAFYLCASRRDTLQNTEAFFGQGTRLTVV.